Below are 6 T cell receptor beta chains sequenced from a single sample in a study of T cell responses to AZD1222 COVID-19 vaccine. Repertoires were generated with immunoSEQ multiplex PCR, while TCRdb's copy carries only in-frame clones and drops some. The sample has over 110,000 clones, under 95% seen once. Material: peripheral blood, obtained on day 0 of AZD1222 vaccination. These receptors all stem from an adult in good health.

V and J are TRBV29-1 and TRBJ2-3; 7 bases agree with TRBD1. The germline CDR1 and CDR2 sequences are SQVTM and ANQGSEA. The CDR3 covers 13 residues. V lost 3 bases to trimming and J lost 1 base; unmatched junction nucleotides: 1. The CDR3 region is CSVDTGGTDTQYF. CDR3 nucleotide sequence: TGCAGCGTTGATACAGGGGGCACAGATACGCAGTATTTT.

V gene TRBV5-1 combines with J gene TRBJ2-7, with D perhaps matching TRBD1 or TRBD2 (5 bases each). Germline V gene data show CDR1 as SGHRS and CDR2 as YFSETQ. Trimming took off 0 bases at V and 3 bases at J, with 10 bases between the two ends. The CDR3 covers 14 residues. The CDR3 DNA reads TGCGCCAGCAGCTTGGCCGGGACCATCTACGAGCAGTACTTC. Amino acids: CASSLAGTIYEQYF.

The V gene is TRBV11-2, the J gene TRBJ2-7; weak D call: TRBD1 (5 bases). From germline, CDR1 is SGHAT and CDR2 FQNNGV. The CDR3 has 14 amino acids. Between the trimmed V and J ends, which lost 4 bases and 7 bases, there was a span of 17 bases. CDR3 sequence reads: CASSSSPGSGEQYF. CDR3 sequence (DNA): TGTGCCAGCAGCTCCTCACCAGGGTCCGGTGAGCAGTACTTC.

In DNA, the CDR3 is TGTGCCACCAGTGTTGCGGGGGGTAGCACAGATACGCAGTATTTT. Protein product: CATSVAGGSTDTQYF. The chain combines TRBV24-1 with TRBJ2-3; 8 bases fit TRBD2. Germline V lookup: CDR1 KGHDR, CDR2 SFDVKD. This CDR3 has 15 amino acids. The J segment lost 0 bases and the V segment lost 5 bases, leaving 3 bases of the junction unmatched.

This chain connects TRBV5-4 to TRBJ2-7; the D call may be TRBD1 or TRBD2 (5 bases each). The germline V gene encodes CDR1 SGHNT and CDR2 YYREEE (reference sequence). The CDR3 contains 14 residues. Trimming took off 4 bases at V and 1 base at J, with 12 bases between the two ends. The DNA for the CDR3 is TGTGCCAGCAGCGTACGGGACGGATCCTACGAGCAGTACTTC. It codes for CASSVRDGSYEQYF.

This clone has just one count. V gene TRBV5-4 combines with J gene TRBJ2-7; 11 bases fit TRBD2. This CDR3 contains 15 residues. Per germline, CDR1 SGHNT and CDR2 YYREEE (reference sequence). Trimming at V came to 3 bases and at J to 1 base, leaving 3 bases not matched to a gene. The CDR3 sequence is CASSWGLAVSYEQYF. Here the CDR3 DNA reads TGTGCCAGCAGCTGGGGACTAGCGGTTTCCTACGAGCAGTACTTC.